The clone carrying this T cell receptor (beta chain) appeared a single time. Its antigen remains unknown. The source of the sample is a study of STAT5B mutations in CD4+ large granular lymphocyte leukemia. Study overall: Among healthy controls, a particular HLA allele went with more CDR3 'QG' motifs.

Clones were read by immunoSEQ multiplex PCR, and TCRdb kept only the in-frame ones, dropping some. Here the sample spans fewer than 35,000 clones, roughly two thirds being singletons. V lost 0 bases, J lost 0 bases, and 23 bases lay in between. The CDR3 runs 20 residues. Germline CDR1 reads GTSNPN; CDR2 reads SVGIG (reference sequence). Study findings and constraints: Data were not HLA-matched across samples.

Sequencing was done on a sample of CD4+ T cells from blood buffy coats. The chain links TRBV30 to TRBJ2-2, with D perhaps matching TRBD1 (5 bases). This receptor was taken from a human donor in good health. The CDR3 sequence: CAWSVKGATRAFPNTGELFF. The CDR3 DNA follows: TGTGCCTGGAGTGTAAAAGGGGCTACAAGGGCCTTCCCGAACACCGGGGAGCTGTTTTTT.